The entry below gives a single TCR beta chain sequence along with its context. Its cognate antigen is unknown. One end of the junction is discordant with germline, which a read error may explain. The data were taken from a study of PD-L1 blockade in urothelial cancer. Turning to the study itself: About nine tenths of the roughly 30 patients were men who had bladder-origin urothelial cancer. Blood drawn 3 weeks (second dose) and 6 weeks after treatment start was analyzed. Findings and limits, study-wide: More expansion of tumor-associated blood clones, seen at 3 weeks, marked durable-benefit patients.

Germline V CDR1 and CDR2: SGHTS, YDEGEE. The CDR3 is 15 amino acids. TCRdb keeps only in-frame clones here, not all; method: immunoSEQ multiplex PCR. The profile shows over 15,000 clones, approximately 86% of them singletons. The sample in question was PBMCs, obtained around atezolizumab (anti-PD-L1) treatment. The clonotype comes from a man aged 50 or older with urothelial cancer. This chain joins TRBV5-8 and TRBJ2-1; TRBD1 is a possible D gene (5 bases). The CDR3 reads CASSPTGGPYSEQFF. For the CDR3, the DNA is TGTGCCAGCAGCCCAACAGGTGGGCCTTACAGTGAGCAGTTCTTC.